These T cell receptor beta chains were read from a single sample in a study of blood T cells in healthy people across ages. In TCRdb, the 5' RACE reads were re-called with MiXCR into one record per CDR3 protein. Of fewer than 800,000 distinct CDR3 sequences detected, approximately 49% appear once; the ten largest clones hold about 32%. The sequenced sample was blood. These receptor sequences come from a woman aged 55-70 years in good health. Each CDR3 is given with its conserved first and last residue. The order of the fields is clone size, J gene, V gene, D gene, CDR3 DNA, CDR3 protein. D genes are given only for firm matches. Not all rows give a size; the values are once, few, many and, for expanded clones, a class.

-	TRBJ2-2	TRBV20-1	TRBD2	TGCAGTGCTAGAGATCTAAGAATAGCGGGAGGGGAGCTGTTTTTT	CSARDLRIAGGELFF
-	TRBJ1-2	TRBV6-5	-	TGTGCCAGCAGTTACAGGGACCGTTATGGCTACACCTTC	CASSYRDRYGYTF
-	TRBJ2-7	TRBV6-2/TRBV6-3	-	TGTGCCAGCAGTCCTATCGACCTCTTCTCCTACGAGCAGTACTTC	CASSPIDLFSYEQYF
-	TRBJ2-7	TRBV30	-	TGTGCCTGGAGTGTATCTGCTTCAGGACTTCTGAGGACCTACGAGCAGTACTTC	CAWSVSASGLLRTYEQYF
-	TRBJ2-7	TRBV12-3/TRBV12-4	-	TGTGCCAGCAGTTTAGTGTATTACGCCTACGAGCAGTACTTC	CASSLVYYAYEQYF
-	TRBJ1-6	TRBV2	-	TGTGCCAGCAGTGTACAACAGCTAAATTCACCCCTCCACTTT	CASSVQQLNSPLHF
-	TRBJ2-1	TRBV4-2	-	TGTGCCAGCAGCCAAGATCCTCGGCGGAGCTCCTACAATGAGCAGTTCTTC	CASSQDPRRSSYNEQFF
many	TRBJ2-3	TRBV6-1	TRBD2	TGTGCCAGCTGCCTACAACCGACTAGCGGGACGGATACGCAGTATTTT	CASCLQPTSGTDTQYF
-	TRBJ2-1	TRBV6-1	-	TGTGCCAGCAGCCCTAAGTGGAATGAGCAGTTCTTC	CASSPKWNEQFF
-	TRBJ2-5	TRBV6-5	-	TGTGCCAGCAGTAAACAGGGTGAGGATGAGCAGTACTTC	CASSKQGEDEQYF
once	TRBJ2-5	TRBV20-1	-	TGCAGTGCTAGAGCCCTCGGGGAGCAGTACTTC	CSARALGEQYF
-	TRBJ2-2	TRBV7-2	-	TGTGCCAGCAGCGTATTAGCTCAGAACACCGGGGAGCTGTTTTTT	CASSVLAQNTGELFF
-	TRBJ2-1	TRBV9	-	TGTGCCAGCAGCACCCGACAGCACAATGAGCAGTTCTTC	CASSTRQHNEQFF
-	TRBJ1-1	TRBV7-9	-	TGTGCCAGCAGCATACCGGACACTGAAGCTTTCTTT	CASSIPDTEAFF
many	TRBJ1-2	TRBV6-6	TRBD1	TGTGCCAGCAGATCCCAGGGGGCTGCTAACTATGGCTACACCTTC	CASRSQGAANYGYTF
-	TRBJ2-4	TRBV6-1	-	TGTGCCAGCAGCGAACAGGTGGTAGCTAAAAACATTCAGTACTTC	CASSEQVVAKNIQYF
-	TRBJ2-1	TRBV6-2/TRBV6-3	-	TGTGCCAGCAGTTACCGGCGCGGAGGCAGCTCCTACAATGAGCAGTTCTTC	CASSYRRGGSSYNEQFF
-	TRBJ1-1	TRBV6-5	-	TGTGCCAGCAGCAGACCTATGAACACTGAAGCTTTCTTT	CASSRPMNTEAFF
-	TRBJ2-7	TRBV12-3/TRBV12-4	TRBD1	TGTGCCAGCAGTCCACCACGACTGACAGGGGGCGCTCACAATGAGCAGTACTTC	CASSPPRLTGGAHNEQYF
many	TRBJ2-1	TRBV3-1	TRBD2	TGTGCCAGCAGCCGTAGCGGGAGAGAGCAGTTCTTC	CASSRSGREQFF
-	TRBJ1-1	TRBV20-1	-	TGCGGTGCAACGGACAGCTCTAACACTGAAGCTTTCTTT	CGATDSSNTEAFF
-	TRBJ2-7	TRBV15	-	TGTGCCACCAGCAGAGATAACGAGCAGTACTTC	CATSRDNEQYF
few	TRBJ1-4	TRBV20-1	-	TGCAGTGCTAGGGTCCAGGGAGGCACTAATGAAAAACTGTTTTTT	CSARVQGGTNEKLFF
-	TRBJ2-3	TRBV13	-	TGTGCCAGCATCTCCACCAACAGGGACACGCAGTATTTT	CASISTNRDTQYF
once	TRBJ1-5	TRBV7-2	-	TGTGCCAGCAGCTTAAGGGTTCGGCAGCCCCAGCATTTT	CASSLRVRQPQHF
-	TRBJ2-1	TRBV3-1	TRBD2	TGTGCCAGCAGCCCGAGGACTAGCGTGGGCAAGGAGCAGTTCTTC	CASSPRTSVGKEQFF
-	TRBJ2-4	TRBV11-2	TRBD2	TGTGCCAGCAGCCTGACAGGGGTCGGGACTAGCGGGAGGACGCCTATAAGGGAGCAGTACTTC	CASSLTGVGTSGRTPIREQYF
few	TRBJ2-7	TRBV3-1	TRBD1	TGTGCCAGCGGCTACAGGGGCCCCTACAATGAGCAGTACTTC	CASGYRGPYNEQYF
-	TRBJ2-7	TRBV12-3/TRBV12-4	-	TGTGCCAGCAGCCCCCCGGCGGTCATCTACGAGCAGTACTTC	CASSPPAVIYEQYF
-	TRBJ1-1	TRBV5-5	-	TGTGCCAGCAGCTTGACGGGTCTGTCCACTGAAGCTTTCTTT	CASSLTGLSTEAFF
-	TRBJ2-7	TRBV5-6	TRBD1	TGTGCCAGCAGTCAGGGGGCGCAGGTATACGAGCAGTACTTC	CASSQGAQVYEQYF
-	TRBJ2-7	TRBV18	TRBD1	TGTGCCAGCTCACCCCAACTCGGCGGTTCCGGGACAGGGACCTACGAGCAGTACTTC	CASSPQLGGSGTGTYEQYF
-	TRBJ2-1	TRBV5-4	-	TGTGCCAGCAGCTTGGGCCATGGGGTTTACAATGAGCAGTTCTTC	CASSLGHGVYNEQFF
many	TRBJ2-7	TRBV25-1	TRBD1	TGTGCCAGCAGTGCCACCGGGACAGGTTCCTACGAGCAGTACTTC	CASSATGTGSYEQYF
many	TRBJ1-2	TRBV7-2	TRBD1	TGTGCCAGCAGAACGACAGGGAACTATGGCTACACCTTC	CASRTTGNYGYTF
-	TRBJ2-7	TRBV20-1	-	TGCAGTGCTAGAGCTCCGAATACAGGGAACTACGAGCAGTACTTC	CSARAPNTGNYEQYF
-	TRBJ1-6	TRBV4-3	-	TGCGCCAGCAGCGTGCGTAGGGCAGAATCACCCCTCCACTTT	CASSVRRAESPLHF
-	TRBJ2-5	TRBV5-6	TRBD2	TGTGCCAGCAGCTCACCGGGACTAGCGGGAGAAGAGACCCAGTACTTC	CASSSPGLAGEETQYF
-	TRBJ2-7	TRBV28	-	TGTGCCAGCATCGGGGGCGAGTACGAGCAGTACTTC	CASIGGEYEQYF
-	TRBJ2-1	TRBV15	-	TGTGCCACCAGCAGAGATGGGAGGTCCAAGGGAGAGACCCAGTTCTTC	CATSRDGRSKGETQFF
few	TRBJ1-4	TRBV28	-	TGTGCCAGCAGCCAGGACATTTCGAGACTGTTTTTT	CASSQDISRLFF
-	TRBJ2-2	TRBV2	TRBD1	TGTGCCAGCAGTCTTCGGACAGGGGGCATCGGGGAGCTGTTTTTT	CASSLRTGGIGELFF
-	TRBJ2-5	TRBV20-1	-	TGCAGTGTTAGAGAGCTCGAGACAGCCGGGGAGACCCAGTACTTC	CSVRELETAGETQYF
few	TRBJ2-5	TRBV7-2	TRBD2	TGTGCCAGCAGGTTTAGCGGGGGGGAGACCCAGTACTTC	CASRFSGGETQYF
-	TRBJ1-5	TRBV6-5	-	TGTGCCAGCAGCCCGTCACGGGGTAATCAGCCCCAGCATTTT	CASSPSRGNQPQHF
once	TRBJ1-6	TRBV7-2	TRBD1	TGTGCCAGCAGCTTAAATCCGACAGGGGGCAAATCACCCCTCCACTTT	CASSLNPTGGKSPLHF
-	TRBJ2-7	TRBV10-3	TRBD2	TGTGCCATCAGTGAGCCGGGAGGCGTACGGAACGAGCAGTACTTC	CAISEPGGVRNEQYF
-	TRBJ1-1	TRBV9	-	TGTGCCAGCAGCCCCCTGGCGGGGGCTAACACTGAAGCTTTCTTT	CASSPLAGANTEAFF
-	TRBJ1-2	TRBV27	TRBD1	TGTGCCAGCAGATCATTAGGGGGCATAGACTATGGCTACACCTTC	CASRSLGGIDYGYTF
-	TRBJ2-1	TRBV18	-	TGTGCCAGCTCGAGTACTGCGCACGCCCTTACCTACAATGAGCAGTTCTTC	CASSSTAHALTYNEQFF
-	TRBJ2-3	TRBV7-9	TRBD2	TGTGCCAGCCCGACTAGCGGGGGGCTAGATACGCAGTATTTT	CASPTSGGLDTQYF